This T cell receptor (beta chain) was retrieved from a study of T cells in localized non-small cell lung cancer. Whole-study results and caveats: Turning up in adjacent lung were a median roughly 60 of the top 100 tumor clones. Uninvolved adjacent lung had the highest recorded T cell clonality, with tumor below it.

The table came from immunoSEQ multiplex PCR; TCRdb's copy has only in-frame clones and leaves some out. Of some 71,000 clones listed, 84% are singletons. The germline CDR1 and CDR2 sequences are SGDLS and YYNGEE. Trimming pared 0 bases from V and 1 base from J, leaving 4 bases between. The length of the CDR3 is 13 residues. In this sample, this clone turned up a few times. Its antigen is still unknown. This TCR came from a female donor over 55 with stage I lung adenocarcinoma. Sequences were derived from peripheral blood, sampled before any cancer treatment. This rearrangement joins TRBV9 to TRBJ1-1; no definite D call. CDR3 sequence reads: CASSVASNTEAFF. The CDR3 DNA reads as TGTGCCAGCAGCGTAGCGTCGAACACTGAAGCTTTCTTT.